This T cell receptor beta chain stems from a study of beta chain features in type 1 diabetes. Details on this clone: As yet, its antigen is unknown.

This CDR3 has 14 residues. Germline assignment: CDR1 SGHAT and CDR2 FQDESV (reference sequence). The ends were cut back, 7 bases at V and 1 base at J, with 10 bases in the middle. Isolated RNA was reverse transcribed in full, so expressed TCRB transcripts were sequenced. Using immunoSEQ multiplex PCR, the repertoire was profiled, and TCRdb retains in-frame clones only, with some absent. There are 38,000 or so clones in the sample; 64% occur only once, and around 2% lies in the top ten. Study findings and constraints: Across patients, naive, central memory and Treg TCRB repertoires exhibited apparently greater similarity than was observed across healthy donors. Whether HLA type affects TCRB rearrangement stayed undetermined in the present work. Fewer insertions but more deletions were seen at VDJ junctions in type 1 diabetes patients. Patients with Type 1 diabetes showed moderately but significantly shorter TCRB CDR3s in all four CD4+ subsets.

The TCR was taken from a woman younger than 45 in good health. Source material: Tregs from blood. V is TRBV11-1 and J is TRBJ2-2; D possibly corresponds to TRBD1 (6 bases). In DNA form, the CDR3 reads TGTGCCAGCACCGGGACACTGAACACCGGGGAGCTGTTTTTT. Its protein product is CASTGTLNTGELFF.